A selection of T cell receptor beta chains follows, all from one sample in a study of long-term antiretroviral therapy in people with HIV. Profiling relied on immunoSEQ multiplex PCR, and the TCRdb table lists in-frame clones only, not all of them. The repertoire consists of approximately 23,000 clones, with about 85% occurring once and the leading ten covering under 5.5%. The input for sequencing was unsorted PBMCs, taken just over 2.6 years after starting antiretroviral therapy. The receptors originated from a man aged 35 to 55 with HIV. Each CDR3 is given with its conserved first and last residue. The order of the fields is J gene, V gene, clone size, D gene, CDR3 protein, CDR3 DNA. A D gene is named only where the DNA matches it firmly. Expanded clones are given a class, and other clones once, few, many or no size at all.

j_call: TRBJ1-1; v_call: TRBV7-2; clone_size: .; d_call: TRBD1; cdr3_aa: CASSFRDRGTEAFF; cdr3_nt: TGTGCCAGCAGCTTCCGGGACAGGGGCACTGAAGCTTTCTTT
j_call: TRBJ1-1; v_call: TRBV4-1; clone_size: once; d_call: .; cdr3_aa: CASSPPPLSGNTEAFF; cdr3_nt: TGCGCCAGCAGCCCGCCCCCCCTCTCAGGGAACACTGAAGCTTTCTTT
j_call: TRBJ1-2; v_call: TRBV7-8; clone_size: .; d_call: .; cdr3_aa: CASSPDGDNYGYTF; cdr3_nt: TGTGCCAGCAGTCCCGACGGGGACAACTATGGCTACACCTTC
j_call: TRBJ2-7; v_call: TRBV5-1; clone_size: .; d_call: TRBD1; cdr3_aa: CASSGGAQGAYEQYF; cdr3_nt: TGCGCCAGCAGCGGTGGGGCCCAGGGGGCCTACGAGCAGTACTTC
j_call: TRBJ2-5; v_call: TRBV28; clone_size: .; d_call: TRBD1; cdr3_aa: CASKTGGNPRRETQYF; cdr3_nt: TGTGCCAGTAAGACAGGGGGCAACCCGAGACGGGAGACCCAGTACTTC
j_call: TRBJ1-4; v_call: TRBV6-1; clone_size: .; d_call: .; cdr3_aa: CASTHSGVEKLFF; cdr3_nt: TGTGCCAGCACCCACAGTGGGGTTGAAAAACTGTTTTTT
j_call: TRBJ2-7; v_call: TRBV5-4; clone_size: .; d_call: .; cdr3_aa: CASSLASYEQYF; cdr3_nt: TGTGCCAGCAGCTTGGCGTCCTACGAGCAGTACTTC
j_call: TRBJ1-2; v_call: TRBV28; clone_size: few; d_call: .; cdr3_aa: CASSLGRVVFGYTF; cdr3_nt: TGTGCCAGCAGTTTGGGCAGGGTTGTTTTTGGCTACACCTTC
j_call: TRBJ2-3; v_call: TRBV4-1; clone_size: once; d_call: TRBD2; cdr3_aa: CASSQAGTSGRDTQYF; cdr3_nt: TGCGCCAGCAGCCAAGCCGGGACTAGCGGGAGAGATACGCAGTATTTT
j_call: TRBJ2-7; v_call: TRBV29-1; clone_size: .; d_call: TRBD1; cdr3_aa: CSGGDRAYEQYF; cdr3_nt: TGCAGCGGGGGGGACAGGGCCTACGAGCAGTACTTC
j_call: TRBJ2-1; v_call: TRBV6-5; clone_size: once; d_call: TRBD1; cdr3_aa: CASTYFWTGSYNEQFF; cdr3_nt: TGTGCCAGCACTTACTTCTGGACAGGAAGCTACAATGAGCAGTTCTTC
j_call: TRBJ2-7; v_call: TRBV7-7; clone_size: few; d_call: .; cdr3_aa: CASSPNLGAYEQYF; cdr3_nt: TGTGCTAGCAGCCCTAATTTGGGTGCCTACGAGCAGTACTTC
j_call: TRBJ2-1; v_call: TRBV19; clone_size: .; d_call: .; cdr3_aa: CARRLGWGLDEQFF; cdr3_nt: TGTGCCCGCCGTTTGGGATGGGGGCTGGATGAGCAGTTCTTC
j_call: TRBJ2-2; v_call: TRBV4-3; clone_size: few; d_call: .; cdr3_aa: CASSQDRRVNTGELFF; cdr3_nt: TGCGCCAGCAGCCAAGACCGCCGGGTGAACACCGGGGAGCTGTTTTTT
j_call: TRBJ2-3; v_call: TRBV5-1; clone_size: .; d_call: TRBD2; cdr3_aa: CASSYPTAGTSGRASDTQYF; cdr3_nt: TGCGCCAGCAGCTACCCGACTGCCGGGACTAGCGGGAGGGCCTCAGATACGCAGTATTTT
j_call: TRBJ2-1; v_call: TRBV10-2; clone_size: once; d_call: .; cdr3_aa: CASREVEQFF; cdr3_nt: TGCGCCAGCAGGGAGGTTGAGCAGTTCTTC
j_call: TRBJ1-1; v_call: TRBV6-6; clone_size: .; d_call: .; cdr3_aa: CASSYSTAEAFF; cdr3_nt: TGTGCCAGCAGTTACTCGACGGCAGAAGCTTTCTTT
j_call: TRBJ2-3; v_call: TRBV5-1; clone_size: .; d_call: .; cdr3_aa: CASSLELPSTDTQYF; cdr3_nt: TGCGCCAGCAGCTTGGAGCTACCTAGCACAGATACGCAGTATTTT
j_call: TRBJ2-3; v_call: TRBV30; clone_size: .; d_call: .; cdr3_aa: CAWSPGRDTQYF; cdr3_nt: TGTGCCTGGAGTCCCGGGCGGGATACGCAGTATTTT
j_call: TRBJ1-6; v_call: TRBV25-1; clone_size: .; d_call: TRBD1; cdr3_aa: CASRRQGDSPLHF; cdr3_nt: TGTGCCAGCAGACGACAGGGGGATTCACCCCTCCACTTT
j_call: TRBJ2-1; v_call: TRBV5-1; clone_size: .; d_call: .; cdr3_aa: CASSLGGYYNEQFF; cdr3_nt: TGCGCCAGCAGCCTAGGAGGGTACTACAATGAGCAGTTCTTC
j_call: TRBJ1-3; v_call: TRBV4-1; clone_size: .; d_call: .; cdr3_aa: CASSHPEGGTKRNTIYF; cdr3_nt: TGCGCCAGCAGCCACCCCGAGGGAGGGACAAAAAGAAACACCATATATTTT
j_call: TRBJ2-7; v_call: TRBV7-7; clone_size: .; d_call: TRBD1; cdr3_aa: CASSPSGQGYEQYF; cdr3_nt: TGTGCCAGCAGCCCATCGGGACAGGGCTACGAGCAGTACTTC
j_call: TRBJ1-5; v_call: TRBV27; clone_size: .; d_call: TRBD1; cdr3_aa: CASRPGEYDRGNQPQHF; cdr3_nt: TGTGCCAGCAGACCCGGCGAGTATGACAGGGGGAATCAGCCCCAGCATTTT
j_call: TRBJ1-1; v_call: TRBV6-6; clone_size: .; d_call: .; cdr3_aa: CASSYSKGRGDTEAFF; cdr3_nt: TGTGCCAGCAGTTACTCGAAGGGCAGGGGTGACACTGAAGCTTTCTTT
j_call: TRBJ1-4; v_call: TRBV4-2; clone_size: .; d_call: .; cdr3_aa: CASSQEREANEKLFF; cdr3_nt: TGTGCCAGCAGCCAAGAAAGGGAGGCTAATGAAAAACTGTTTTTT
j_call: TRBJ2-2; v_call: TRBV11-2; clone_size: .; d_call: TRBD2; cdr3_aa: CASSLNIAGVTGELFF; cdr3_nt: TGTGCCAGCAGCTTAAATATCGCGGGAGTTACCGGGGAGCTGTTTTTT
j_call: TRBJ2-7; v_call: TRBV7-9; clone_size: .; d_call: .; cdr3_aa: CASSAGQYYEQYF; cdr3_nt: TGTGCCAGCAGCGCGGGACAGTATTACGAGCAGTACTTC
j_call: TRBJ2-5; v_call: TRBV10-3; clone_size: .; d_call: .; cdr3_aa: CAISDLKQETQYF; cdr3_nt: TGTGCCATCAGTGATCTGAAACAAGAGACCCAGTACTTC
j_call: TRBJ2-1; v_call: TRBV6-6; clone_size: .; d_call: TRBD1; cdr3_aa: CASSQPPGQGPNEQFF; cdr3_nt: TGTGCCAGCAGCCAACCCCCAGGACAGGGCCCGAATGAGCAGTTCTTC
j_call: TRBJ2-1; v_call: TRBV6-5; clone_size: .; d_call: .; cdr3_aa: CASSYSDEQFF; cdr3_nt: TGTGCCAGCAGTTACTCAGATGAGCAGTTCTTC
j_call: TRBJ2-7; v_call: TRBV2; clone_size: .; d_call: TRBD2; cdr3_aa: CASSEDGGTTSYEQYF; cdr3_nt: TGTGCCAGCAGTGAAGACGGGGGGACCACCTCCTACGAGCAGTACTTC
j_call: TRBJ2-1; v_call: TRBV7-6; clone_size: .; d_call: TRBD2; cdr3_aa: CASSSTLAGGTNEQFF; cdr3_nt: TGTGCCAGCAGCTCTACCTTAGCGGGGGGCACAAATGAGCAGTTCTTC
j_call: TRBJ2-7; v_call: TRBV10-3; clone_size: .; d_call: .; cdr3_aa: CATGANLLVDEQYF; cdr3_nt: TGTGCCACCGGAGCTAACCTACTAGTAGACGAGCAGTACTTC
j_call: TRBJ2-1; v_call: TRBV5-1; clone_size: .; d_call: TRBD2; cdr3_aa: CASSLLSGRGYNEQFF; cdr3_nt: TGCGCCAGCAGCTTGCTAAGCGGGAGGGGATACAATGAGCAGTTCTTC
j_call: TRBJ2-3; v_call: TRBV6-4; clone_size: .; d_call: .; cdr3_aa: CASSDSVGGTDTQYF; cdr3_nt: TGTGCCAGCAGTGACTCCGTAGGTGGTACAGATACGCAGTATTTT
j_call: TRBJ2-3; v_call: TRBV2; clone_size: .; d_call: TRBD2; cdr3_aa: CASNRLAGWGYF; cdr3_nt: TGTGCCAGCAATCGTCTAGCGGGTTGGGGGTATTTT
j_call: TRBJ1-5; v_call: TRBV5-5; clone_size: .; d_call: .; cdr3_aa: CASSLDRGNQPQHF; cdr3_nt: TGTGCCAGCAGCTTGGACAGGGGCAATCAGCCCCAGCATTTT
j_call: TRBJ2-1; v_call: TRBV28; clone_size: .; d_call: .; cdr3_aa: CATSGQESYNEQFF; cdr3_nt: TGTGCCACCTCGGGGCAGGAGTCCTACAATGAGCAGTTCTTC
j_call: TRBJ2-1; v_call: TRBV6-5; clone_size: .; d_call: .; cdr3_aa: CASRSEFSDEQFF; cdr3_nt: TGTGCCAGCAGATCTGAGTTTAGCGATGAGCAGTTCTTC
j_call: TRBJ1-3; v_call: TRBV6-6; clone_size: .; d_call: TRBD1; cdr3_aa: CASRDRGGSGNTIYF; cdr3_nt: TGTGCCAGCAGGGACAGGGGAGGATCTGGAAACACCATATATTTT
j_call: TRBJ1-5; v_call: TRBV2; clone_size: .; d_call: .; cdr3_aa: CASSYPGGNQPQHF; cdr3_nt: TGTGCCAGCAGTTACCCCGGGGGCAATCAGCCCCAGCATTTT
j_call: TRBJ1-5; v_call: TRBV10-3; clone_size: .; d_call: TRBD1; cdr3_aa: CAISSEGARQPQHF; cdr3_nt: TGTGCCATCAGTTCTGAGGGGGCGAGGCAGCCCCAGCATTTT
j_call: TRBJ1-1; v_call: TRBV6-5; clone_size: .; d_call: .; cdr3_aa: CASWRYTEAFF; cdr3_nt: TGTGCCAGCTGGAGGTACACTGAAGCTTTCTTT
j_call: TRBJ1-1; v_call: TRBV7-8; clone_size: .; d_call: TRBD1; cdr3_aa: CASTRTGDNTEAFF; cdr3_nt: TGTGCCAGCACCAGGACAGGGGACAACACTGAAGCTTTCTTT
j_call: TRBJ1-1; v_call: TRBV18; clone_size: .; d_call: .; cdr3_aa: CASSPEIVGANTEAFF; cdr3_nt: TGTGCCAGCTCACCAGAGATCGTCGGGGCGAACACTGAAGCTTTCTTT
j_call: TRBJ2-7; v_call: TRBV28; clone_size: once; d_call: TRBD2; cdr3_aa: CASRLIAGVYEQYF; cdr3_nt: TGTGCCAGCAGGCTAATAGCGGGAGTCTACGAGCAGTACTTC
j_call: TRBJ2-5; v_call: TRBV18; clone_size: .; d_call: TRBD2; cdr3_aa: CASSLGLALYQETQYF; cdr3_nt: TGTGCCAGCTCACTTGGACTAGCCTTGTACCAAGAGACCCAGTACTTC
j_call: TRBJ2-1; v_call: TRBV7-9; clone_size: .; d_call: .; cdr3_aa: CASSPGLLVYNEQFF; cdr3_nt: TGTGCCAGCAGCCCGGGACTCCTCGTATACAATGAGCAGTTCTTC
j_call: TRBJ1-1; v_call: TRBV9; clone_size: .; d_call: .; cdr3_aa: CASSVEGTEAFF; cdr3_nt: TGTGCCAGCAGCGTAGAAGGGACTGAAGCTTTCTTT
j_call: TRBJ1-1; v_call: TRBV6-4; clone_size: .; d_call: TRBD1; cdr3_aa: CASRRQGGGTEAFF; cdr3_nt: TGTGCCAGCAGGAGACAGGGAGGGGGCACTGAAGCTTTCTTT
j_call: TRBJ1-3; v_call: TRBV6-1; clone_size: .; d_call: .; cdr3_aa: CASLQAISGNTIYF; cdr3_nt: TGTGCCAGTTTACAGGCGATCTCTGGAAACACCATATATTTT